This T cell receptor (beta chain) is drawn from a study of early T cells in non-severe SARS-CoV-2 infection. Study at large: The study sequenced bulk RNA from unsorted whole blood, with chains unpaired. Study results and caveats: Anti-spike CD8 specificities were favored by VDJdb matching, whose results missed private and CD4 specificities.

Trimming removed 4 bases from V and 6 bases from J; junction bases left unmatched: 12. The CDR3 consists of 16 residues. CDR1 SEHNR and CDR2 FQNEAQ come from the germline V gene (reference sequence). As concerns this clonotype: The antigen is unknown.

Unique molecular identifiers (one per individual cDNA molecule) were attached. TCRdb passed the 5' RACE reads through MiXCR, listing each CDR3 protein once. This sample has 70,000 to 75,000 distinct CDR3 sequences, with about an eighth found just once. Sequencing used whole blood. The receptor was isolated from an adult who was a healthcare worker with PCR-confirmed SARS-CoV-2 infection or an uninfected control (not recorded which). V is TRBV7-9 and J is TRBJ2-4; 7 bases match TRBD1. The CDR3: CASSSAVGQNLNIQYF. CDR3 nucleotides: TGTGCCAGCAGCTCCGCCGTGGGACAGAATTTAAACATTCAGTACTTC.